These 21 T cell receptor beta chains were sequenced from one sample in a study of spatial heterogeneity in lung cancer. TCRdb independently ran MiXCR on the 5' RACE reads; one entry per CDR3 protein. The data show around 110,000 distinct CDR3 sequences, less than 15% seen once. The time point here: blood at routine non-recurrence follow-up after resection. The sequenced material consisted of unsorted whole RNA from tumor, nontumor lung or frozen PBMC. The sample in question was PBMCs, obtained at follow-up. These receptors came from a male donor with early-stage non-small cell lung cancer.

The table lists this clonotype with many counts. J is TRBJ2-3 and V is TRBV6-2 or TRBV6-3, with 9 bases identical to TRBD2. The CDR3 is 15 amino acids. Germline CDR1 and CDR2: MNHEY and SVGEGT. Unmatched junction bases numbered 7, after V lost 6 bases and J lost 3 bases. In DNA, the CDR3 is TGTGCCAGCAGACCCCCTAGCGGGGAGACAGATACGCAGTATTTT. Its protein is CASRPPSGETDTQYF.

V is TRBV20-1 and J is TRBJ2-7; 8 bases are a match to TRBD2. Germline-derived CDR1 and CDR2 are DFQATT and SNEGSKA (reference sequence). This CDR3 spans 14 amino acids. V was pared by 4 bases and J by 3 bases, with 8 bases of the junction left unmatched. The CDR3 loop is CSAKASGLDYEQYF. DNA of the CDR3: TGCAGTGCTAAGGCTTCGGGACTAGACTACGAGCAGTACTTC.

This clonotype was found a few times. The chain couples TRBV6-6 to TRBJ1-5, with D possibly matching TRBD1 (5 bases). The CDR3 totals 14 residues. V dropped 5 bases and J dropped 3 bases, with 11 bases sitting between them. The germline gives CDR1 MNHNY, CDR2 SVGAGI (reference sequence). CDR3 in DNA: TGTGCCAGCAGTGGACGACAGAACAATCAGCCCCAGCATTTT. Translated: CASSGRQNNQPQHF.

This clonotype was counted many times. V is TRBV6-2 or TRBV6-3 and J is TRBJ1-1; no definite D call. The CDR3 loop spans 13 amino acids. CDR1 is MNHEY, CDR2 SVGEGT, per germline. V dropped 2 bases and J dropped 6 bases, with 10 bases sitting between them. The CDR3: CASSYVKAAEAFF. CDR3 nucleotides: TGTGCCAGCAGTTACGTCAAGGCCGCTGAAGCTTTCTTT.

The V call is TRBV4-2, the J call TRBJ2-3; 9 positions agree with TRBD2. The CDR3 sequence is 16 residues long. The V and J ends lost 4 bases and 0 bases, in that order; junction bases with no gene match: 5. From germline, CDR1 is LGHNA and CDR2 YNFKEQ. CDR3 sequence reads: CASSRFGLASTDTQYF. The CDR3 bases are TGTGCCAGCAGCCGTTTTGGACTAGCGAGCACAGATACGCAGTATTTT.

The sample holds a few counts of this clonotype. The CDR3 nucleotides read TGCGCCAGCAGTGGGGGTTGGACTAGCGGCTACAATGAGCAGTTCTTC. Its translation: CASSGGWTSGYNEQFF. The chain links TRBV10-2 to TRBJ2-1; 10 bases align to TRBD2. Germline CDR1 is WSHSY and CDR2 is SAAADI. This CDR3 region has 16 residues. The trim removed 4 bases at V and 3 bases at J, leaving 6 bases unmatched.

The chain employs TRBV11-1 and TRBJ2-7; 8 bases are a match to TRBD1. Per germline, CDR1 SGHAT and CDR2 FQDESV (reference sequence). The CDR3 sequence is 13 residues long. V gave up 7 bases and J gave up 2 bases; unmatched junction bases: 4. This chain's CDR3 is CASTNRGAYEQYF. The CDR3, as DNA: TGTGCCAGCACAAACAGGGGGGCCTACGAGCAGTACTTC.

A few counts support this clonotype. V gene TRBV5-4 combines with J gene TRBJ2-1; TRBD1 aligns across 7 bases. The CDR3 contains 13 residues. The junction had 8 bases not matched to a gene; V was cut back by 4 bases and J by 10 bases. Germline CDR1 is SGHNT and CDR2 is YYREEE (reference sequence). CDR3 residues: CASSTDRAREQFF. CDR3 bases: TGTGCCAGCAGCACTGACAGGGCTCGGGAGCAGTTCTTC.

This chain's CDR3 is CASSLYLWEGRNSGANVLTF. DNA for the CDR3: TGTGCCAGCAGTTTATACCTTTGGGAAGGACGGAACTCTGGGGCCAACGTCCTGACTTTC. This sequence joins TRBV27 and TRBJ2-6; D is unclear. The CDR3 consists of 20 residues. The V end lost 1 base, the J end lost 0 bases, and 19 bases lay between the germline ends. CDR1 and CDR2 from the germline V gene are MNHEY and SMNVEV (reference sequence).

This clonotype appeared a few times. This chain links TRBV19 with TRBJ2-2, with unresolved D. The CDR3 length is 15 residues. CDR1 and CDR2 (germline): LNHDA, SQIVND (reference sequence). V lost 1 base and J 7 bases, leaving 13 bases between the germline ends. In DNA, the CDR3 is TGTGCCAGTAGTATAGCGTTAGGGTACGGCGGGGAGCTGTTTTTT. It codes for CASSIALGYGGELFF.

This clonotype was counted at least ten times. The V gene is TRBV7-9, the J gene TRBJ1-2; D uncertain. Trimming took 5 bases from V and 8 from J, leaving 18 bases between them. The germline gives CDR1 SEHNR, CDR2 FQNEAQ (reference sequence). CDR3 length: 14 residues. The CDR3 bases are TGTGCCAGCAGCCCCAGGACCGTTGGCCGAGGCTACACCTTC. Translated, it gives CASSPRTVGRGYTF.

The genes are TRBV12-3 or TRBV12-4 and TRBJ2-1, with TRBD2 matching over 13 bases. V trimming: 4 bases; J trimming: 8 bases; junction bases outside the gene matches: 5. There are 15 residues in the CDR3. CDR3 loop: CASSSGTSGIYEQFF. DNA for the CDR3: TGTGCCAGCAGTTCCGGGACTAGCGGGATCTATGAGCAGTTCTTC.

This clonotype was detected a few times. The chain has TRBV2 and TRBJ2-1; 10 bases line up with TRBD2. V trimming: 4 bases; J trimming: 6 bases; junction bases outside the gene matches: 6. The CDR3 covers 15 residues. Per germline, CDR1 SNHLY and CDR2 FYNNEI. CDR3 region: CASSASGGLPNEQFF. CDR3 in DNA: TGTGCCAGCAGTGCTAGCGGGGGCCTCCCCAATGAGCAGTTCTTC.

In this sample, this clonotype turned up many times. In DNA form, the CDR3 reads TGTGCCAGCAGCAGCGGGCCTGGAGGCTACACCTTC. This gives the protein CASSSGPGGYTF. This rearrangement joins TRBV5-6 to TRBJ1-2; unclear D gene. Trimming cost V 4 bases and J 8 bases, with 12 bases left between them. Germline CDR1 is SGHDT and CDR2 is YYEEEE. The length of the CDR3 is 12 residues.

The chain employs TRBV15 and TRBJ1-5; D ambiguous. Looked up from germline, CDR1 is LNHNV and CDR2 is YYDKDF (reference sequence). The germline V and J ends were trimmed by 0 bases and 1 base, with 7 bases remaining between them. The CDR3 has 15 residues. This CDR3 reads CATSRDLVSNQPQHF. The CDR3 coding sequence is TGTGCCACCAGCAGAGATTTAGTAAGCAATCAGCCCCAGCATTTT.

CDR3 sequence (DNA): TGTGCCAGCAGTCCCCGAGAGCGGGGGGGCTACAATGAGCAGTTCTTC. This encodes CASSPRERGGYNEQFF. This chain links TRBV6-5 with TRBJ2-1, with 10 bases identical to TRBD2. Germline V lookup: CDR1 MNHEY, CDR2 SVGAGI. Unmatched junction bases numbered 7, after V lost 5 bases and J lost 3 bases. CDR3 length: 16 residues.

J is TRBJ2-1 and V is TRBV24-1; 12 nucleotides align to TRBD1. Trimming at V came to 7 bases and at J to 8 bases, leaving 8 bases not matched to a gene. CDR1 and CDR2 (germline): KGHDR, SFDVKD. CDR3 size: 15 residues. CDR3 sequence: CATRPGQGAWDEQFF. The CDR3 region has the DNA TGTGCCACCAGGCCGGGACAGGGGGCATGGGATGAGCAGTTCTTC.

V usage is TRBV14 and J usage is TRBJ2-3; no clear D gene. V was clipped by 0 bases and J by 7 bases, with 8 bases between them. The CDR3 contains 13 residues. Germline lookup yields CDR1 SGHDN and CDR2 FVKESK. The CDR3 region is CASSQERKYTQYF. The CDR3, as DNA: TGTGCCAGCAGCCAAGAGCGGAAATATACGCAGTATTTT.

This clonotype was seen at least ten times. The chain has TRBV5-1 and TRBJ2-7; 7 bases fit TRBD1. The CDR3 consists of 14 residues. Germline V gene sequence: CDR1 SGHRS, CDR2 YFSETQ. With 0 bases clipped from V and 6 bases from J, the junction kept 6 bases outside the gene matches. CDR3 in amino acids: CASSLDRGSSEQYF. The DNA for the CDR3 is TGCGCCAGCAGCTTGGACAGGGGTAGTTCCGAGCAGTACTTC.

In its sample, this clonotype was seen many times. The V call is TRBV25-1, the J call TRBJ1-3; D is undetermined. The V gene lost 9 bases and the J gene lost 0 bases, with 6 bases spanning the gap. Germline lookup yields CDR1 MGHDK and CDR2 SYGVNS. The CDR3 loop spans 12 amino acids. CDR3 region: CASVSSGNTIYF. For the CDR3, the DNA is TGTGCCAGTGTCAGCTCTGGAAACACCATATATTTT. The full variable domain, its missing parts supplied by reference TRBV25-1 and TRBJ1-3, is EADIYQTPRYLVIGTGKKITLECSQTMGHDKMYWYQQDPGMELHLIHYSYGVNSTEKGDLSSESTVSRIRTEHFPLTLESARPSHTSQYLCASVSSGNTIYFGEGSWLTVV.

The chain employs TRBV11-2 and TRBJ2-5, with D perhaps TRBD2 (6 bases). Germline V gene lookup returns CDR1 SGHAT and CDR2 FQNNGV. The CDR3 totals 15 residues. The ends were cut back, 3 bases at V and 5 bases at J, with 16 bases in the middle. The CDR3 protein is CASSLGLGLAETQYF. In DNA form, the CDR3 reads TGTGCCAGCAGCTTGGGACTCGGGCTGGCGGAGACCCAGTACTTC. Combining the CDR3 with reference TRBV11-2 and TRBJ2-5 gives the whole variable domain EAGVAQSPRYKIIEKRQSVAFWCNPISGHATLYWYQQILGQGPKLLIQFQNNGVVDDSQLPKDRFSAERLKGVDSTLKIQPAKLEDSAVYLCASSLGLGLAETQYFGPGTRLLVL.